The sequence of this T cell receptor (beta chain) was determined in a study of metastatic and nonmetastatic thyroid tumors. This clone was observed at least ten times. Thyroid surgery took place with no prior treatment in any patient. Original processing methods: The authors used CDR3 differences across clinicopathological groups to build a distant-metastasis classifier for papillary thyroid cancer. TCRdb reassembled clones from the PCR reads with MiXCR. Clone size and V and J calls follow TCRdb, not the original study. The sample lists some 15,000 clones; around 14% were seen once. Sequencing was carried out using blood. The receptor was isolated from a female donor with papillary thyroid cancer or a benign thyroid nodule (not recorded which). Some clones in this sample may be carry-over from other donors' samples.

The CDR3 coding sequence is TGTGCCAGCAGCTCCGGGACAGGGGATTACAATGAGCAGTTCTTC. Translating gives CASSSGTGDYNEQFF. V gene TRBV6-1 combines with J gene TRBJ2-1; 10 nucleotides align to TRBD1. With 6 bases clipped from V and 4 bases from J, the junction kept 6 bases outside the gene matches. Germline values: CDR1 MNHNS, CDR2 SASEGT. The CDR3 runs to 15 residues.